The 10 T cell receptor beta chains below come from one sample, sequenced in a study of blood T cell repertoires in COVID-19. Libraries were prepared by immunoSEQ multiplex PCR; TCRdb keeps only in-frame clonotypes and omits some of them. The sample lists under 150,000 clones; around 87% were seen once. Source material: peripheral blood. All receptors derive from a man aged 50-59 years with acute or convalescent COVID-19.

There are a few counts of this clone. The chain is built from TRBV19 and TRBJ2-1; TRBD2 matches 12 bases. Germline V gives CDR1 LNHDA, CDR2 SQIVND (reference sequence). The V and J ends lost 4 bases and 10 bases, in that order; junction bases with no gene match: 5. This CDR3 comprises 14 residues. Written as DNA, the CDR3 is TGTGCCAGTAGTACACAGACTAGCGGGAGAGAGCAGTTCTTC. Translating it yields CASSTQTSGREQFF. Full variable domain (remainder filled in from reference TRBV19 and TRBJ2-1): DGGITQSPKYLFRKEGQNVTLSCEQNLNHDAMYWYRQDPGQGLRLIYYSQIVNDFQKGDIAEGYSVSREKKESFPLTVTSAQKNPTAFYLCASSTQTSGREQFFGPGTRLTVL.

The rearrangement uses TRBV30 and TRBJ2-3, with 7 bases lining up with TRBD2. This CDR3 is 15 amino acids long. Per germline, CDR1 GTSNPN and CDR2 SVGIG (reference sequence). Trimming at V came to 0 bases and at J to 0 bases, leaving 3 bases not matched to a gene. The CDR3: CAWSVLAESTDTQYF. CDR3 coding DNA: TGTGCCTGGAGTGTTCTAGCGGAAAGCACAGATACGCAGTATTTT.

The chain has TRBV19 and TRBJ1-2, with 8 bases identical to TRBD1. The CDR3 contains 13 residues. V was pared by 5 bases and J by 8 bases, with 7 bases of the junction left unmatched. Per the germline V gene, CDR1 is LNHDA and CDR2 is SQIVND (reference sequence). Here the CDR3 DNA reads TGTGCCAGTAGTTCCCGGACAGGGACGGGCTACACCTTC. Translated: CASSSRTGTGYTF.

This chain uses TRBV7-2 with TRBJ1-3, with a weak D call TRBD1 (5 bases). The germline V gene has CDR1 SGHTA and CDR2 FQGNSA. Trimming left V 5 bases short and J 0 bases short, with 8 bases between. The CDR3 loop spans 14 amino acids. The CDR3 spells CASSPQGSGNTIYF. CDR3 bases: TGTGCCAGCAGCCCCCAGGGCTCTGGAAACACCATATATTTT.

The rearrangement uses TRBV5-1 and TRBJ1-4, with a tentative D call TRBD1 (6 bases). The CDR3 totals 14 residues. Germline CDR1 is SGHRS and CDR2 is YFSETQ. V lost 4 bases to trimming and J lost 2 bases, with 9 bases between them. The CDR3 protein is CASSTGSTNEKLFF. In DNA, the CDR3 is TGCGCCAGCAGCACAGGGAGCACTAATGAAAAACTGTTTTTT.

The DNA of the CDR3 is TGTGCCAGCAGCTCCATCCAGGGGTTTATTGGGAATGAGCAGTTCTTC. This encodes CASSSIQGFIGNEQFF. The V gene is TRBV11-2, the J gene TRBJ2-1, with D possibly TRBD1 on 6 matching bases. The V gene's germline CDR1 is SGHAT and CDR2 FQNNGV. The V end lost 4 bases, the J end lost 7 bases, and 20 bases lay between the germline ends. The CDR3 sequence is 16 residues long.

This clone was detected once. V gene TRBV19 combines with J gene TRBJ1-3; D uncertain. Trimming pared 5 bases from V and 2 bases from J, leaving 22 bases between. The CDR3 spans 18 residues. Germline CDR1 and CDR2: LNHDA and SQIVND (reference sequence). CDR3 protein: CASSHAKTGMSPGNTIYF. CDR3 DNA sequence: TGTGCCAGTAGTCACGCCAAGACCGGGATGAGTCCTGGAAACACCATATATTTT.

V gene TRBV10-3 combines with J gene TRBJ2-7; 9 bases map to TRBD2. V lost 4 bases and J lost 6; bases outside the gene matches: 4. The germline V gene has CDR1 ENHRY and CDR2 SYGVKD. The CDR3 extends over 13 amino acids. The CDR3 sequence: CAISVAGEVEQYF. The CDR3 DNA reads as TGTGCCATCAGTGTAGCGGGAGAGGTCGAGCAGTACTTC.

The CDR3 loop is CAWKAVSSDNEQFF. DNA for the CDR3: TGTGCCTGGAAAGCGGTCTCGAGTGACAATGAGCAGTTCTTC. V is TRBV30 and J is TRBJ2-1, with D possibly TRBD2 on 5 matching bases. Germline CDR1 reads GTSNPN; CDR2 reads SVGIG (reference sequence). Trimming removed 4 bases from V and 5 bases from J, with 15 bases in between. The CDR3 loop spans 14 amino acids. Variable domain in full (rest from reference TRBV30 and TRBJ2-1): SQTIHQWPATLVQPVGSPLSLECTVEGTSNPNLYWYRQAAGRGLQLLFYSVGIGQISSEVPQNLSASRPQDRQFILSSKKLLLSDSGFYLCAWKAVSSDNEQFFGPGTRLTVL.

The rearrangement uses TRBV19 and TRBJ1-1; TRBD1 aligns across 7 bases. The CDR3 sequence is 12 residues long. V lost 11 bases, J lost 4 bases, and 7 bases stayed unmatched. Germline CDR1 reads LNHDA; CDR2 reads SQIVND (reference sequence). For the CDR3, the DNA is TGTGCCTATTGGGGACAGTTCACTGAAGCTTTCTTT. Translation gives CAYWGQFTEAFF.